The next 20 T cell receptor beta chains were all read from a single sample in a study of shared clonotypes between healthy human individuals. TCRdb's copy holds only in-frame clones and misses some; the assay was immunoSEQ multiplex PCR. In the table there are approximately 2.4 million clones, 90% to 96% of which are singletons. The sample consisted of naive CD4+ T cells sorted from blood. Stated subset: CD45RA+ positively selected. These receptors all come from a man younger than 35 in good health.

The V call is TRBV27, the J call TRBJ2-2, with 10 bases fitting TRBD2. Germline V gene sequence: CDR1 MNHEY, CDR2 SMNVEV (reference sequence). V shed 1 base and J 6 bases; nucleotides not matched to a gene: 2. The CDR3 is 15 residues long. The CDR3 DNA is TGTGCCAGCAGTTTATTAGCGGGAGGCCCCGGGGAGCTGTTTTTT. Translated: CASSLLAGGPGELFF.

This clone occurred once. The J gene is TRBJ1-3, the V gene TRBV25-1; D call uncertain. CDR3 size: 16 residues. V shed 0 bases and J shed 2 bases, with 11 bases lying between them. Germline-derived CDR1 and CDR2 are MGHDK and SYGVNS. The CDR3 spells CASSEYKAITGNTIYF. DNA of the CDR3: TGTGCCAGCAGTGAATATAAGGCAATCACTGGAAACACCATATATTTT. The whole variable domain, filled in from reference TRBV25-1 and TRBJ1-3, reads EADIYQTPRYLVIGTGKKITLECSQTMGHDKMYWYQQDPGMELHLIHYSYGVNSTEKGDLSSESTVSRIRTEHFPLTLESARPSHTSQYLCASSEYKAITGNTIYFGEGSWLTVV.

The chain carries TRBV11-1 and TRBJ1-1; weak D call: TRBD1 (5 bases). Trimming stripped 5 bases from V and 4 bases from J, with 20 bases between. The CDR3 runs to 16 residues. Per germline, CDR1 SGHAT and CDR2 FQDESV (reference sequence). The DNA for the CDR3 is TGTGCCAGCAGCCCCCGGACCGGGACGCTGTTCACTGAAGCTTTCTTT. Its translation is CASSPRTGTLFTEAFF.

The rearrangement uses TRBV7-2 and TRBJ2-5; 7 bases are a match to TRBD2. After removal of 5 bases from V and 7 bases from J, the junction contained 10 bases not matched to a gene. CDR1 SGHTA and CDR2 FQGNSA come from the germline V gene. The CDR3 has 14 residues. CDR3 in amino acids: CASSLSSGGATQYF. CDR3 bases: TGTGCCAGCAGCCTGTCTAGCGGAGGTGCGACCCAGTACTTC.

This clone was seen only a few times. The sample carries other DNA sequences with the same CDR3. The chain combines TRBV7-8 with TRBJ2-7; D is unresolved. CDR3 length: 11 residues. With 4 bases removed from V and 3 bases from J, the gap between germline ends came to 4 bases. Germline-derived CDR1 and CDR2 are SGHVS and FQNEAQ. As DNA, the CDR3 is TGTGCCAGCAGCTCGGACTACGAGCAGTACTTC. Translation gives CASSSDYEQYF.

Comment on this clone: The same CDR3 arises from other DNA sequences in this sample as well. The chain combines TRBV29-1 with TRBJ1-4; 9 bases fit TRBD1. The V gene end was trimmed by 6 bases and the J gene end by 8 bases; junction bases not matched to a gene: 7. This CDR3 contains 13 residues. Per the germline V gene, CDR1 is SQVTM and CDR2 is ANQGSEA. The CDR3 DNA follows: TGCAGCGTCTTGGGACAGGGAGGCGAAAAACTGTTTTTT. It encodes CSVLGQGGEKLFF.

The CDR3 spells CASSFERLTDTQYF. For the CDR3, the DNA is TGTGCCAGCAGTTTCGAGCGGCTCACAGATACGCAGTATTTT. The chain employs TRBV28 and TRBJ2-3, with TRBD2 as a possible D gene (5 bases). This CDR3 region has 14 residues. Germline values: CDR1 MDHEN, CDR2 SYDVKM. V lost 3 bases and J 2 bases, leaving 9 bases between the germline ends. Full variable domain (outside the CDR3, taken from reference TRBV28 and TRBJ2-3): DVKVTQSSRYLVKRTGEKVFLECVQDMDHENMFWYRQDPGLGLRLIYFSYDVKMKEKGDIPEGYSVSREKKERFSLILESASTNQTSMYLCASSFERLTDTQYFGPGTRLTVL.

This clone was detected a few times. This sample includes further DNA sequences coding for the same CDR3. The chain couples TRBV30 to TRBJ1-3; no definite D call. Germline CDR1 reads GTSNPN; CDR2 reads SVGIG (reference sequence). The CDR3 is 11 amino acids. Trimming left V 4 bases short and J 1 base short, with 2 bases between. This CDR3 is CAWTSGNTIYF. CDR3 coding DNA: TGTGCCTGGACTTCTGGAAACACCATATATTTT.

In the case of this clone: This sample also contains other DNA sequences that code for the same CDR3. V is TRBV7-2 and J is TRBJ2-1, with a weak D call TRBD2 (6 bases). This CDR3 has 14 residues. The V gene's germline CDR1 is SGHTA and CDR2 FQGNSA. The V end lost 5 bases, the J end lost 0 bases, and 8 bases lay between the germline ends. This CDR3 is CASSRGSSYNEQFF. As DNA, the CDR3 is TGTGCCAGCAGCCGGGGGAGCTCCTACAATGAGCAGTTCTTC.

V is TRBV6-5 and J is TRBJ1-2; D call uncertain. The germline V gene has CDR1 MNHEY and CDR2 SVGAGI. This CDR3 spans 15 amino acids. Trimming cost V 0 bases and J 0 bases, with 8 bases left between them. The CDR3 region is CASSYSVRANYGYTF. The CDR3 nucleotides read TGTGCCAGCAGTTACTCGGTCAGAGCTAACTATGGCTACACCTTC.

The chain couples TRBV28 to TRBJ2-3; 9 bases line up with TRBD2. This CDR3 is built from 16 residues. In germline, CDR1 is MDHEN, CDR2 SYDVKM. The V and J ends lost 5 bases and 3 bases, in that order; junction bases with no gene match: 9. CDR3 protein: CASSAPGGGGTDTQYF. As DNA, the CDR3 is TGTGCCAGCAGTGCCCCGGGCGGGGGGGGAACAGATACGCAGTATTTT.

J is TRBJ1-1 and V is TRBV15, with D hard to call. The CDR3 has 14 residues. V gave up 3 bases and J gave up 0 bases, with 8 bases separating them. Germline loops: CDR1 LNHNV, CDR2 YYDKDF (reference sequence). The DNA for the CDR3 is TGTGCCACCAGCAGGGATCAGCTGAACACTGAAGCTTTCTTT. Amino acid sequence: CATSRDQLNTEAFF.

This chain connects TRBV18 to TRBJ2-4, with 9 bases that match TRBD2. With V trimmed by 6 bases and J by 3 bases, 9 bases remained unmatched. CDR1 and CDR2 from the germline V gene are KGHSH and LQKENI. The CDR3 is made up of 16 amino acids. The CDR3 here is CASSGTSREGKNIQYF. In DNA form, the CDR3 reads TGTGCCAGCTCGGGGACTAGCCGGGAAGGCAAAAACATTCAGTACTTC.

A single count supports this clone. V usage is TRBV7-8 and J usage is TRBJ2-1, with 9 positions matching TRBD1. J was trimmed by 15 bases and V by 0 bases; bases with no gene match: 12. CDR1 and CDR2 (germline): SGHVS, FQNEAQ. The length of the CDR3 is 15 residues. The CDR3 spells CASSLAGTGTSTGFF. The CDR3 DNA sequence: TGTGCCAGCAGCTTAGCTGGGACAGGGACGTCTACCGGGTTCTTC.

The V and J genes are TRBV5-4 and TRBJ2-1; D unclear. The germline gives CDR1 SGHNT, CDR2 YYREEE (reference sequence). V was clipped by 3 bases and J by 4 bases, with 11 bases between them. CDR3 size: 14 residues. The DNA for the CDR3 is TGTGCCAGCAGCTCCACGGTCGGGTACAATGAGCAGTTCTTC. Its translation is CASSSTVGYNEQFF.

CDR3 protein: CASSKRLSRAPLRPYEQYF. The CDR3 DNA reads as TGTGCCAGCAGCAAAAGATTGAGCAGGGCCCCTTTACGACCCTACGAGCAGTACTTC. This rearrangement joins TRBV21-1 to TRBJ2-7; whether TRBD1, the table's D call, matches the DNA was not checked. TRBV21-1 is termed a pseudogene. This CDR3 comprises 19 residues.

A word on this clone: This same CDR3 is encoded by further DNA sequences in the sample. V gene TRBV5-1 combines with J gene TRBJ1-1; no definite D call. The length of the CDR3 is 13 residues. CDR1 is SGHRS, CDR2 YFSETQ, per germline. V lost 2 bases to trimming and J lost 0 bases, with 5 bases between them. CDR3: CASSFRVNTEAFF. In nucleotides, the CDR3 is TGCGCCAGCAGCTTCCGGGTGAACACTGAAGCTTTCTTT.

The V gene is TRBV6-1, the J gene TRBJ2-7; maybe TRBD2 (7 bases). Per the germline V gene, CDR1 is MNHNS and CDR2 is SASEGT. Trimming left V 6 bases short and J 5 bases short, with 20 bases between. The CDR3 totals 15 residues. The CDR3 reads CASRGGGPKGHEQYF. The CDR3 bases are TGTGCCAGCAGGGGAGGGGGACCAAAGGGCCACGAGCAGTACTTC.

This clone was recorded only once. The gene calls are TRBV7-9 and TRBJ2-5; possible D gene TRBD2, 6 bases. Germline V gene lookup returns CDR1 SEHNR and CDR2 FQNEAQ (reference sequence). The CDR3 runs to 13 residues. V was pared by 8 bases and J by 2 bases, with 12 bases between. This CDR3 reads CASSGRLQETQYF. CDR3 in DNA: TGTGCCAGCTCGGGGAGGCTTCAAGAGACCCAGTACTTC. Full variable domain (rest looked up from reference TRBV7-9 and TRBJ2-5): DTGVSQNPRHKITKRGQNVTFRCDPISEHNRLYWYRQTLGQGPEFLTYFQNEAQLEKSRLLSDRFSAERPKGSFSTLEIQRTEQGDSAMYLCASSGRLQETQYFGPGTRLLVL.

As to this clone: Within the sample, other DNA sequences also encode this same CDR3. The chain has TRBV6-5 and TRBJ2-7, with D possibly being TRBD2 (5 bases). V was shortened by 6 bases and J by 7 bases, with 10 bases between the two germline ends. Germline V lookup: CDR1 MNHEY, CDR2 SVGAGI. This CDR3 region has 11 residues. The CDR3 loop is CASSRGGEQYF. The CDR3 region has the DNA TGTGCCAGCAGCAGAGGAGGAGAGCAGTACTTC.